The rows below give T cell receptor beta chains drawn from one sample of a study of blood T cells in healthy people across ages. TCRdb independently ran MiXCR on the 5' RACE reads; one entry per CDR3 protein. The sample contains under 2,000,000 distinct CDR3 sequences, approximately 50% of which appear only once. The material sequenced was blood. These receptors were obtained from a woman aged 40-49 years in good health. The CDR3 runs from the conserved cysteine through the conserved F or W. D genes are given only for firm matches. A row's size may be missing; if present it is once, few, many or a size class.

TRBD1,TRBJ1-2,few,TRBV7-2,CASSYAGTGGLESYYGYTF,TGTGCCAGCAGCTACGCTGGGACAGGGGGCCTTGAGAGTTACTATGGCTACACCTTC
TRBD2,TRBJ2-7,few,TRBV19,CASSTRTSGSYEQYF,TGTGCCAGTAGTACACGGACTAGCGGCTCCTACGAGCAGTACTTC
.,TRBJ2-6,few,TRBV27,CASSDGYSGANVLTF,TGTGCCAGCAGTGACGGATACTCTGGGGCCAACGTCCTGACTTTC
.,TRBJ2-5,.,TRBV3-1,CATESGAPGGGYF,TGTGCCACCGAGTCGGGGGCCCCGGGAGGAGGGTACTTC
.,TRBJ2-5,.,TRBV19,CASSIDGLRTWETQYF,TGTGCCAGTAGTATAGATGGACTCCGGACTTGGGAGACCCAGTACTTC
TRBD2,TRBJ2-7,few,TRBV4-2,CASSQVGLLAGTEQYF,TGTGCCAGCAGCCAAGTGGGGTTACTAGCGGGAACCGAGCAGTACTTC
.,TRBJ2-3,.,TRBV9,CASSVVPGVGRDTQYF,TGTGCCAGCAGCGTAGTCCCGGGAGTGGGGCGGGATACGCAGTATTTT
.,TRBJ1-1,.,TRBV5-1,CASSLAFRDRGDTEAFF,TGCGCCAGCAGCTTGGCCTTCAGGGACCGGGGGGACACTGAAGCTTTCTTT
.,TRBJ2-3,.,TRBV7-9,CASSLMVATQYF,TGTGCCAGCAGCTTAATGGTGGCTACGCAGTATTTT
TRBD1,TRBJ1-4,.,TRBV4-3,CTSRQGGASEKLFF,TGCACCAGCAGACAGGGGGGGGCCTCAGAAAAACTGTTTTTT
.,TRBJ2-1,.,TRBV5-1,CASSRTPTGRDYNEQFF,TGCGCCAGCAGCCGAACCCCGACAGGGAGGGACTACAATGAGCAGTTCTTC
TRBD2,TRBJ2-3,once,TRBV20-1,CSASPTSGRTDTQYF,TGCAGTGCTTCTCCGACTAGCGGGCGCACAGATACGCAGTATTTT
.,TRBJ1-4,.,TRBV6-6,CASSLQRTGNEKLFF,TGTGCCAGCAGTCTCCAACGGACCGGTAACGAAAAACTGTTTTTT
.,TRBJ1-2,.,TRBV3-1,CASSLPQATLGGYTF,TGTGCCAGCAGCCTACCTCAGGCTACCCTTGGGGGCTACACCTTC
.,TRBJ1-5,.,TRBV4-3,CASSQDGPGQPQHF,TGCGCCAGCAGCCAAGATGGGCCCGGTCAGCCCCAGCATTTT
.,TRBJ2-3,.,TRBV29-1,CSVDEGLDTQYF,TGCAGCGTGGATGAGGGTTTAGATACGCAGTATTTT
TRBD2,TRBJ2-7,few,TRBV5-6,CASSPGAGDHEQYF,TGTGCCAGCAGCCCAGGAGCGGGGGACCACGAGCAGTACTTC
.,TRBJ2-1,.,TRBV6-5,CASIKNGGRDWFF,TGTGCCAGCATCAAGAACGGGGGACGGGACTGGTTCTTC
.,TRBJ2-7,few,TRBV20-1,CSARGPFQWFDEQYF,TGCAGTGCTCGGGGGCCGTTCCAGTGGTTCGACGAGCAGTACTTC
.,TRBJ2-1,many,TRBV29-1,CSAREVGGNEQFF,TGCAGCGCACGAGAGGTAGGGGGCAATGAGCAGTTCTTC
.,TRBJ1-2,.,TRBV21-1,CASSPKEYGGLYGYTF,TGTGCCAGCAGCCCAAAGGAGTATGGGGGCCTCTATGGCTACACCTTC
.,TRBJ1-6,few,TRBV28,CASSLVNRRPDHF,TGTGCCAGCAGTTTGGTCAACCGAAGACCCGACCACTTT
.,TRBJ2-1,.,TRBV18,CASSPLPTRSYNEQFF,TGTGCCAGCTCACCTCTGCCAACCCGCTCCTACAATGAGCAGTTCTTC
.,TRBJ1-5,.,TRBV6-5,CASSTGRNNQPQHF,TGTGCCAGCAGTACAGGGCGGAACAATCAGCCCCAGCATTTT
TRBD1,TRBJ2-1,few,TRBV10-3,CAISESGGQGNEQFF,TGTGCCATCAGTGAGTCGGGGGGACAGGGCAATGAGCAGTTCTTC
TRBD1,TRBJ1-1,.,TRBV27,CASSLRDRAEAFF,TGTGCCAGCAGTTTAAGGGACAGAGCTGAAGCTTTCTTT
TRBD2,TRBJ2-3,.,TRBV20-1,CSASVLAGGQEDTQYF,TGCAGTGCTAGTGTGCTAGCGGGGGGGCAGGAAGATACGCAGTATTTT
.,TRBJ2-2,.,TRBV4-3,CASSQDMDAENTGELFF,TGCGCCAGCAGCCAAGATATGGACGCGGAGAACACCGGGGAGCTGTTTTTT